Listed below are T cell receptor beta chains from one sample, sequenced in a study of cytomegalovirus exposure and HLA in healthy donors. This table comes from immunoSEQ multiplex PCR, and its TCRdb copy is limited to in-frame clones, with some not included. The sample holds approximately 120,000 clones, approximately 89% seen once. The sample consisted of PBMCs. These receptors were taken from a woman aged 25 to 45 in good health and CMV-seropositive. The CDR3 runs from the conserved cysteine through the conserved F or W. The D gene is left open where the match is weak. Some rows have no size entry. The others give once, few or many, or a class for an expanded clone.

d_gene: TRBD1; j_gene: TRBJ1-5; v_gene: TRBV27; abundance: -; CDR3aa: CASSFSGQGSGQPQHF; CDR3nt: TGTGCCAGCAGTTTCTCGGGACAGGGCAGCGGTCAGCCCCAGCATTTT
d_gene: -; j_gene: TRBJ1-3; v_gene: TRBV6-6; abundance: -; CDR3aa: CASIPHDRVPGNTIYF; CDR3nt: TGTGCCAGCATCCCACACGACCGGGTCCCTGGAAACACCATATATTTT
d_gene: -; j_gene: TRBJ1-5; v_gene: TRBV9; abundance: few; CDR3aa: CASSVGGAEIQPQHF; CDR3nt: TGTGCCAGCAGCGTAGGGGGCGCAGAAATTCAGCCCCAGCATTTT
d_gene: TRBD2; j_gene: TRBJ2-5; v_gene: TRBV28; abundance: -; CDR3aa: CASSLGGEGQETQYF; CDR3nt: TGTGCCAGCAGCCTGGGCGGGGAGGGCCAAGAGACCCAGTACTTC
d_gene: -; j_gene: TRBJ2-2; v_gene: TRBV10-3; abundance: -; CDR3aa: CAISEGVGYTGELFF; CDR3nt: TGTGCCATCAGTGAAGGAGTTGGGTACACCGGGGAGCTGTTTTTT
d_gene: TRBD2; j_gene: TRBJ2-7; v_gene: TRBV7-9; abundance: -; CDR3aa: CASSWLAGGEQYF; CDR3nt: TGTGCCAGCAGCTGGCTAGCGGGAGGCGAGCAGTACTTC
d_gene: TRBD2; j_gene: TRBJ2-5; v_gene: TRBV9; abundance: -; CDR3aa: CASSVYGGEQETQYF; CDR3nt: TGTGCCAGCAGCGTTTACGGGGGGGAACAAGAGACCCAGTACTTC
d_gene: TRBD1; j_gene: TRBJ1-5; v_gene: TRBV19; abundance: -; CDR3aa: CASSTNRGDSNQPQHF; CDR3nt: TGTGCCAGTAGTACCAACAGGGGAGATAGCAATCAGCCCCAGCATTTT
d_gene: -; j_gene: TRBJ2-5; v_gene: TRBV5-5; abundance: -; CDR3aa: CASSLASGLRLETQYF; CDR3nt: TGTGCCAGCAGCTTGGCCTCGGGACTTAGGTTGGAGACCCAGTACTTC
d_gene: -; j_gene: TRBJ2-7; v_gene: TRBV11-3; abundance: few; CDR3aa: CASSSPIGTESSYEQYF; CDR3nt: TGTGCCAGCAGCTCCCCTATCGGTACAGAGAGCTCCTACGAGCAGTACTTC
d_gene: -; j_gene: TRBJ2-3; v_gene: TRBV18; abundance: -; CDR3aa: CASSPKGDKTDTQYF; CDR3nt: TGTGCCAGCTCACCAAAGGGGGATAAGACAGATACGCAGTATTTT
d_gene: -; j_gene: TRBJ1-1; v_gene: TRBV6-1; abundance: -; CDR3aa: CASSQDTNTEAFF; CDR3nt: TGTGCCAGCAGTCAGGATACTAACACTGAAGCTTTCTTT
d_gene: -; j_gene: TRBJ2-4; v_gene: TRBV7-9; abundance: -; CDR3aa: CASSLAAVLAKNIQYF; CDR3nt: TGTGCCAGCAGCTTAGCGGCAGTCCTAGCCAAAAACATTCAGTACTTC
d_gene: TRBD2; j_gene: TRBJ2-7; v_gene: TRBV10-3; abundance: -; CDR3aa: CAISVAGPSSYEQYF; CDR3nt: TGTGCCATCAGTGTAGCGGGTCCTAGCTCCTACGAGCAGTACTTC
d_gene: TRBD2; j_gene: TRBJ2-2; v_gene: TRBV5-1; abundance: -; CDR3aa: CASSSLPPGLAGGAGELFF; CDR3nt: TGCGCCAGCAGCTCGCTTCCACCGGGACTAGCGGGAGGAGCCGGGGAGCTGTTTTTT
d_gene: -; j_gene: TRBJ1-4; v_gene: TRBV4-2; abundance: -; CDR3aa: CASSGGEPGEKLFF; CDR3nt: TGTGCCAGCAGTGGAGGGGAGCCTGGTGAAAAACTGTTTTTT
d_gene: -; j_gene: TRBJ2-5; v_gene: TRBV30; abundance: -; CDR3aa: CAWSAGLEETQYF; CDR3nt: TGTGCCTGGAGTGCTGGCCTTGAAGAGACCCAGTACTTC
d_gene: TRBD2; j_gene: TRBJ2-1; v_gene: TRBV5-5; abundance: once; CDR3aa: CASSLGKGTLADEQFF; CDR3nt: TGTGCCAGCAGCTTGGGAAAAGGAACTCTAGCGGATGAGCAGTTCTTC
d_gene: -; j_gene: TRBJ2-7; v_gene: TRBV13; abundance: -; CDR3aa: CASSPRKPTGPHTYEQYF; CDR3nt: TGTGCCAGCAGCCCCAGGAAGCCTACAGGGCCTCATACCTACGAGCAGTACTTC
d_gene: -; j_gene: TRBJ2-5; v_gene: TRBV5-1; abundance: -; CDR3aa: CASSLQTGETQYF; CDR3nt: TGCGCCAGCAGCTTGCAGACAGGAGAGACCCAGTACTTC
d_gene: -; j_gene: TRBJ1-2; v_gene: TRBV30; abundance: once; CDR3aa: CAWSGGARGYTF; CDR3nt: TGTGCCTGGAGTGGTGGGGCGCGGGGCTACACCTTC
d_gene: TRBD2; j_gene: TRBJ2-2; v_gene: TRBV2; abundance: -; CDR3aa: CASSSLLAGAATGELFF; CDR3nt: TGTGCCAGCAGCAGTCTTCTAGCGGGGGCCGCCACCGGGGAGCTGTTTTTT
d_gene: TRBD1; j_gene: TRBJ1-3; v_gene: TRBV4-1; abundance: -; CDR3aa: CASSQDGTGISGNTIYF; CDR3nt: TGCGCCAGCAGCCAAGACGGGACAGGGATATCTGGAAACACCATATATTTT
d_gene: -; j_gene: TRBJ1-5; v_gene: TRBV7-3; abundance: once; CDR3aa: CASSPHQPQHF; CDR3nt: TGTGCCAGCAGCCCTCATCAGCCCCAGCATTTT
d_gene: -; j_gene: TRBJ1-1; v_gene: TRBV6-5; abundance: -; CDR3aa: CASRFDILNTEAFF; CDR3nt: TGTGCCAGTAGGTTTGACATCTTGAACACTGAAGCTTTCTTT
d_gene: TRBD1; j_gene: TRBJ2-7; v_gene: TRBV27; abundance: few; CDR3aa: CASSYRQGSYEQYF; CDR3nt: TGTGCCAGCAGTTATCGACAGGGGTCCTACGAGCAGTACTTC
d_gene: -; j_gene: TRBJ1-4; v_gene: TRBV7-2; abundance: once; CDR3aa: CASTPFLEGREKLFF; CDR3nt: TGTGCCAGCACCCCCTTCCTGGAGGGGAGAGAAAAACTGTTTTTT
d_gene: -; j_gene: TRBJ2-1; v_gene: TRBV6-5; abundance: -; CDR3aa: CASSPGFNNEQFF; CDR3nt: TGTGCCAGTTCCCCCGGGTTTAACAATGAGCAGTTCTTC
d_gene: -; j_gene: TRBJ2-5; v_gene: TRBV5-1; abundance: -; CDR3aa: CASSLSGGMGETQYF; CDR3nt: TGCGCCAGCAGCTTGAGTGGCGGGATGGGGGAGACCCAGTACTTC
d_gene: TRBD1; j_gene: TRBJ1-1; v_gene: TRBV6-1; abundance: -; CDR3aa: CASSEGQGYTEAFF; CDR3nt: TGTGCCAGCAGTGAAGGACAGGGCTACACTGAAGCTTTCTTT
d_gene: TRBD2; j_gene: TRBJ2-3; v_gene: TRBV5-1; abundance: -; CDR3aa: CASSLGTTISTDTQYF; CDR3nt: TGCGCCAGCAGCCTGGGGACTACCATTAGCACAGATACGCAGTATTTT
d_gene: -; j_gene: TRBJ2-1; v_gene: TRBV6-5; abundance: -; CDR3aa: CASTPRVGAYNEQFF; CDR3nt: TGTGCCAGCACCCCTCGGGTCGGCGCCTACAATGAGCAGTTCTTC
d_gene: -; j_gene: TRBJ2-7; v_gene: TRBV29-1; abundance: -; CDR3aa: CSIVRQGPNEQYF; CDR3nt: TGCAGCATCGTCCGGCAGGGGCCCAACGAGCAGTACTTC
d_gene: -; j_gene: TRBJ2-1; v_gene: TRBV5-1; abundance: -; CDR3aa: CASSLQASSYNEQFF; CDR3nt: TGCGCCAGCAGCTTACAGGCCAGCTCCTACAATGAGCAGTTCTTC
d_gene: TRBD2; j_gene: TRBJ2-7; v_gene: TRBV5-4; abundance: -; CDR3aa: CASSFGLAGHSYEQYF; CDR3nt: TGTGCCAGCAGCTTTGGGCTAGCGGGGCACTCCTACGAGCAGTACTTC
d_gene: -; j_gene: TRBJ1-4; v_gene: TRBV6-6; abundance: -; CDR3aa: CAVLGGGKLFF; CDR3nt: TGTGCCGTTCTGGGGGGGGGAAAACTGTTTTTT
d_gene: TRBD1; j_gene: TRBJ1-4; v_gene: TRBV6-1; abundance: -; CDR3aa: CASSEKGTGAFEKLFF; CDR3nt: TGTGCCAGCAGTGAAAAGGGGACAGGGGCTTTTGAAAAACTGTTTTTT
d_gene: -; j_gene: TRBJ2-5; v_gene: TRBV5-1; abundance: -; CDR3aa: CASSLAWAQETQYF; CDR3nt: TGCGCCAGCAGCTTGGCCTGGGCCCAAGAGACCCAGTACTTC